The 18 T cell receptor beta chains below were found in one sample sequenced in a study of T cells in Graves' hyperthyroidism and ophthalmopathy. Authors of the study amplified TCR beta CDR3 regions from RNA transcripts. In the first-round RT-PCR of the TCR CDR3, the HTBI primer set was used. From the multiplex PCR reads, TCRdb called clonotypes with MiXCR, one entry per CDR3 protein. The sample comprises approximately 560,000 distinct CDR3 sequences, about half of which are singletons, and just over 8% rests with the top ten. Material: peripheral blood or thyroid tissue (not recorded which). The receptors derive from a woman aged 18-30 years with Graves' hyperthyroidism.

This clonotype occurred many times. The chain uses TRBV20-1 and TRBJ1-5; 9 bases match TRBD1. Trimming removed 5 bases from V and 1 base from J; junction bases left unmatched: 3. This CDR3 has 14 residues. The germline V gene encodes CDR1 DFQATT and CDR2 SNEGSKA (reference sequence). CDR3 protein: CSAAGTGSNQPQHF. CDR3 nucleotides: TGCAGTGCTGCAGGGACAGGGAGCAATCAGCCCCAGCATTTT.

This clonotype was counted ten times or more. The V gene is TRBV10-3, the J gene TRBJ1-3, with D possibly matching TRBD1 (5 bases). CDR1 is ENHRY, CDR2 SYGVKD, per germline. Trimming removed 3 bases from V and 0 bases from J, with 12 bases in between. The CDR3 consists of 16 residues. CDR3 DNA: TGTGCCATCAGTGATTCGGGACCGACCTCTGGAAACACCATATATTTT. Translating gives CAISDSGPTSGNTIYF.

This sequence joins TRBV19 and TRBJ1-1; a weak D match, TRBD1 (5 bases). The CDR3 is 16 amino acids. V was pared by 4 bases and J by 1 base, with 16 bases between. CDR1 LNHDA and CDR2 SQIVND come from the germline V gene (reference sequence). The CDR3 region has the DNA TGTGCCAGTAGTAAAAGGGTTTTGGGGGAGAACACTGAAGCTTTCTTT. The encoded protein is CASSKRVLGENTEAFF. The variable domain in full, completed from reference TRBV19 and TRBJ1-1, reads DGGITQSPKYLFRKEGQNVTLSCEQNLNHDAMYWYRQDPGQGLRLIYYSQIVNDFQKGDIAEGYSVSREKKESFPLTVTSAQKNPTAFYLCASSKRVLGENTEAFFGQGTRLTVV.

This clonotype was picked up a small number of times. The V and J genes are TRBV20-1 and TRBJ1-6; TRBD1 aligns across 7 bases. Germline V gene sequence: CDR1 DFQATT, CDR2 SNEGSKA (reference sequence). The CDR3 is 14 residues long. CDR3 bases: TGCCCTACAGGGGCTCACTTCCCTAATTCACCCCTCCACTTT. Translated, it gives CPTGAHFPNSPLHF.

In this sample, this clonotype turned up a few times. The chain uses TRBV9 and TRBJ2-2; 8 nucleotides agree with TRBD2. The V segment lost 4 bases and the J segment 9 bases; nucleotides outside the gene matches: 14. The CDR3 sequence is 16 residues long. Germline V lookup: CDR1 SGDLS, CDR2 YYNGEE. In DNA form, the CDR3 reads TGTGCCAGCAGCCTACCCGGCCGGGAGGGCCAACGGGAGCTGTTTTTT. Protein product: CASSLPGREGQRELFF.

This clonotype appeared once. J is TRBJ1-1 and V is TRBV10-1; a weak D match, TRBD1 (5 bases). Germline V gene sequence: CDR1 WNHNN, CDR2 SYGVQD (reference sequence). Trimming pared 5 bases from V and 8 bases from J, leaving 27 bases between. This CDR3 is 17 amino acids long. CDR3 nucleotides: TGCGCCAGCAGTCAAACTAGCAGGACGACCCAGGGCTACGAAGCTTTCTTT. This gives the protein CASSQTSRTTQGYEAFF.

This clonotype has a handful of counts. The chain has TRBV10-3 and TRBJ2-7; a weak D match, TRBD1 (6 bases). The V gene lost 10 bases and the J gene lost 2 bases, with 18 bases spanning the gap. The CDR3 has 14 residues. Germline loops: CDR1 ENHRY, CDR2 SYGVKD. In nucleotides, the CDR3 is TGTGCCAGCAGAGCGCAGGGGCGCGCCTACGAGCAGTACTTC. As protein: CASRAQGRAYEQYF.

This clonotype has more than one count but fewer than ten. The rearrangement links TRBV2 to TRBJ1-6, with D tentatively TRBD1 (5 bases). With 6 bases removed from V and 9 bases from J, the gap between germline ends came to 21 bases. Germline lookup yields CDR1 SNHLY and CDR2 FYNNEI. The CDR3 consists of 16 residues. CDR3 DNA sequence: TGTGCCAGCAGCTTAACCTCCGGGATCGGGGGTTCACCCCTCCACTTT. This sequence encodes CASSLTSGIGGSPLHF.

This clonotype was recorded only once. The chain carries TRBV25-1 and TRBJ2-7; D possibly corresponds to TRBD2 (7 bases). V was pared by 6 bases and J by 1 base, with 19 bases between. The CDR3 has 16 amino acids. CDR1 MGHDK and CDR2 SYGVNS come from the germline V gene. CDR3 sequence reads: CASSLSGGFYSYEQYF. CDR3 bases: TGTGCCAGCAGCTTATCGGGGGGCTTTTATTCCTACGAGCAGTACTTC.

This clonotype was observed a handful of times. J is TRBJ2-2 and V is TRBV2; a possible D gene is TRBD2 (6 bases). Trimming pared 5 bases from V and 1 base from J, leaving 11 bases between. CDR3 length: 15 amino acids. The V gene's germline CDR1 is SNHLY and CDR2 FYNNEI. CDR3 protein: CASSTRRGNTGELFF. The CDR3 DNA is TGTGCCAGCAGTACACGGCGGGGGAACACCGGGGAGCTGTTTTTT. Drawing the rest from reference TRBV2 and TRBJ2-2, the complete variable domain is EPEVTQTPSHQVTQMGQEVILRCVPISNHLYFYWYRQILGQKVEFLVSFYNNEISEKSEIFDDQFSVERPDGSNFTLKIRSTKLEDSAMYFCASSTRRGNTGELFFGEGSRLTVL.

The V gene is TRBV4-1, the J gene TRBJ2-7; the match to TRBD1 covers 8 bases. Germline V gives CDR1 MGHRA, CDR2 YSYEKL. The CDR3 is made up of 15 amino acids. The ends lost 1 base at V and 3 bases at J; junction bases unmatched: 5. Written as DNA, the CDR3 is TGCGCCAGCAGCCAAGTCTCAGGACAGGGCTACGAGCAGTACTTC. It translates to CASSQVSGQGYEQYF.

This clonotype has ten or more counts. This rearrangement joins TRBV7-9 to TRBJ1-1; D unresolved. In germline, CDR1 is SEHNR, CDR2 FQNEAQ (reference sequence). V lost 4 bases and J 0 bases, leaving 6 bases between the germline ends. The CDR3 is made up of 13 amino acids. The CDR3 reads CASSYNMNTEAFF. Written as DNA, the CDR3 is TGTGCCAGCAGCTACAACATGAACACTGAAGCTTTCTTT.

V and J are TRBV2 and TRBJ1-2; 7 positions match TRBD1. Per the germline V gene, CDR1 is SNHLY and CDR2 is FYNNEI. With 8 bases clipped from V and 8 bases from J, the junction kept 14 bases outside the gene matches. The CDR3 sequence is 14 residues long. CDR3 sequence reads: CASSSLTGIGGYTF. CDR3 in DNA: TGTGCCAGCTCATCACTGACAGGGATCGGCGGCTACACCTTC.

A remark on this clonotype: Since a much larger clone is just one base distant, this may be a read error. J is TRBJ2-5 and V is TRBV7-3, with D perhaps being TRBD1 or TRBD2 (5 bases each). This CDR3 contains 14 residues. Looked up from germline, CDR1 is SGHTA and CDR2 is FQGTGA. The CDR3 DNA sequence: TGTGCCAGCAGCTTAACGTGGGGGTTCGAGACCCAGCACTTC. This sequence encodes CASSLTWGFETQHF.

In DNA, the CDR3 is TGCAGTGCTGCCTCCGGGATCAACTATGGCTACACCTTC. As protein: CSAASGINYGYTF. The chain combines TRBV20-1 with TRBJ1-2; no clear D. V was trimmed by 5 bases and J by 2 bases, leaving 12 bases between them. The CDR3 runs 13 residues. Germline V gene lookup returns CDR1 DFQATT and CDR2 SNEGSKA (reference sequence).

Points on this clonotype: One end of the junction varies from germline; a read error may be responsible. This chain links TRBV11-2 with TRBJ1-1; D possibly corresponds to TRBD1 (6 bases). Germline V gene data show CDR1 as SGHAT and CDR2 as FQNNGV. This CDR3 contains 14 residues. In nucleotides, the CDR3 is TGTGCCAGCAGCCCGGTACAGGGAAACATTGAAGCTTTCTTT. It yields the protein CASSPVQGNIEAFF.

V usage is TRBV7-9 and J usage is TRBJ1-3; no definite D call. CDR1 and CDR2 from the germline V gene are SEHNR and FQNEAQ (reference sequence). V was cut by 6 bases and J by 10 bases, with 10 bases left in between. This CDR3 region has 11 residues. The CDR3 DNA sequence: TGTGCCAGCAGTTCCCGGGGAACCATATATTTT. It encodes CASSSRGTIYF. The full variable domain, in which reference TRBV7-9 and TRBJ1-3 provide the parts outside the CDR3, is DTGVSQNPRHKITKRGQNVTFRCDPISEHNRLYWYRQTLGQGPEFLTYFQNEAQLEKSRLLSDRFSAERPKGSFSTLEIQRTEQGDSAMYLCASSSRGTIYFGEGSWLTVV.

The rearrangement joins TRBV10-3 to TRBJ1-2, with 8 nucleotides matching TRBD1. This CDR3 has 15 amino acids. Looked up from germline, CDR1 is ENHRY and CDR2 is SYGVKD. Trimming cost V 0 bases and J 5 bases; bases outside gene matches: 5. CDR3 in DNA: TGTGCCATCAGTGAGTCGACAGGGGCGGGGTATGGCTACACCTTC. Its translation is CAISESTGAGYGYTF.